Shown below are 29 T cell receptor beta chains from a single sample sequenced in a study of T cell repertoires in cytomegalovirus infection. TCRdb reprocessed the reads with MiXCR, giving one entry per CDR3 protein. Found here are approximately 500,000 distinct CDR3 sequences, around a third of them singletons; the top ten hold roughly a sixth. These TCRs are of unknown antigen specificity. The sequences come from cultured PBMCs, collected from culture after CMV antigen stimulation. The source of these receptors is a human donor in good health (CMV status not recorded). Some clones in this sample may be carry-over from other donors' samples.

This chain connects TRBV7-8 to TRBJ2-5; D call uncertain. V was pared by 3 bases and J by 0 bases, with 8 bases between. Germline CDR1 is SGHVS and CDR2 is FQNEAQ. This CDR3 is 14 amino acids long. CDR3 nucleotides: TGTGCCAGCAGCTTTAGAGAGTACCAAGAGACCCAGTACTTC. Translated, it gives CASSFREYQETQYF. The full variable domain, its missing parts supplied by reference TRBV7-8 and TRBJ2-5, is GAGVSQSPRYKVAKRGQDVALRCDPISGHVSLFWYQQALGQGPEFLTYFQNEAQLDKSGLPSDRFFAERPEGSVSTLKIQRTQQEDSAVYLCASSFREYQETQYFGPGTRLLVL.

This clonotype was observed at least ten times. V gene TRBV7-9 combines with J gene TRBJ2-1, with 9 bases matching TRBD2. This CDR3 is 16 amino acids long. The V gene end was trimmed by 5 bases and the J gene end by 5 bases; junction bases not matched to a gene: 10. CDR1 and CDR2 (germline): SEHNR, FQNEAQ (reference sequence). CDR3 in amino acids: CASSPRPGLANNEQFF. Here the CDR3 DNA reads TGTGCCAGCAGCCCACGCCCGGGACTAGCTAACAATGAGCAGTTCTTC.

V gene TRBV11-3 combines with J gene TRBJ1-5; perhaps TRBD1 as D (5 bases). V was pared by 5 bases and J by 6 bases, with 11 bases between. Germline values: CDR1 SGHNT, CDR2 YENEEA. This CDR3 has 13 amino acids. CDR3 amino acids: CASSRGDGQPQHF. DNA of the CDR3: TGTGCCAGCAGCCGAGGGGATGGTCAGCCCCAGCATTTT.

The chain links TRBV27 to TRBJ2-5; the match to TRBD1 covers 9 bases. The ends lost 5 bases at V and 4 bases at J; junction bases unmatched: 8. The CDR3 covers 15 residues. Germline CDR1 MNHEY, CDR2 SMNVEV (reference sequence). CDR3 coding DNA: TGTGCCAGCAGTCCCGGACAGGGGAGCCGAGAGACCCAGTACTTC. Protein product: CASSPGQGSRETQYF.

This clonotype was counted a few times. V usage is TRBV7-9 and J usage is TRBJ1-2; the match to TRBD1 covers 7 bases. CDR3 length: 14 residues. With 5 bases clipped from V and 4 bases from J, the junction kept 7 bases outside the gene matches. Germline values: CDR1 SEHNR, CDR2 FQNEAQ (reference sequence). For the CDR3, the DNA is TGTGCCAGCAGCAGCCAGGGGGTCAGCTATGGCTACACCTTC. Protein product: CASSSQGVSYGYTF.

There are a few counts of this clonotype. The chain has TRBV2 and TRBJ1-6; TRBD1 matches 12 bases. V lost 2 bases and J lost 7; bases outside the gene matches: 6. Germline V gives CDR1 SNHLY, CDR2 FYNNEI. CDR3 length: 17 residues. CDR3 in amino acids: CASSESGQGARNSPLHF. The CDR3 nucleotides are TGTGCCAGCAGTGAATCGGGACAGGGGGCAAGGAATTCACCCCTCCACTTT.

This clonotype showed up just a few times. The V and J genes are TRBV4-1 and TRBJ1-5; TRBD1 matches 12 bases. In germline, CDR1 is MGHRA, CDR2 YSYEKL. The CDR3 length is 17 residues. The ends lost 2 bases at V and 6 bases at J; junction bases unmatched: 8. The CDR3 region is CASSQPPGQGAAQPQHF. The DNA for the CDR3 is TGCGCCAGCAGCCAACCTCCGGGACAGGGGGCGGCTCAGCCCCAGCATTTT.

The chain recombines TRBV6-2 or TRBV6-3 with TRBJ2-2; 9 bases are shared with TRBD2. The CDR3 extends over 14 amino acids. The V segment lost 10 bases and the J segment 5 bases; nucleotides outside the gene matches: 8. The germline V gene encodes CDR1 MNHEY and CDR2 SVGEGT. CDR3 sequence: CATLGLARTGELFF. CDR3 nucleotides: TGTGCCACCCTAGGACTAGCGAGAACCGGGGAGCTGTTTTTT.

The CDR3 nucleotides read TGTGCCAGCAGTCCAGGGGACAGGGCTTTTGAGACCCAGTACTTC. This codes for CASSPGDRAFETQYF. The rearrangement joins TRBV12-3 or TRBV12-4 to TRBJ2-5; 9 nucleotides line up with TRBD1. After removal of 5 bases from V and 5 bases from J, the junction contained 9 bases not matched to a gene. The CDR3 covers 15 residues.

This clonotype came up a few times. The V and J genes are TRBV11-2 and TRBJ2-3; 8 nucleotides agree with TRBD2. Germline V gene sequence: CDR1 SGHAT, CDR2 FQNNGV. This CDR3 has 12 residues. With 5 bases clipped from V and 14 bases from J, the junction kept 9 bases outside the gene matches. For the CDR3, the DNA is TGTGCCAGCAGCACTGGACTAGCTTGGGCGTATTTT. It yields the protein CASSTGLAWAYF.

Note on this clonotype: A much larger clone sits a single nucleotide away, making a read error possible. The CDR3 spells CASSAGQGAPAGANVLTF. The CDR3 bases are TGTGCCAGCAGTGCGGGACAGGGGGCCCCCGCTGGGGCCAACGTCCTGACTTTC. The rearrangement uses TRBV6-1 and TRBJ2-6, with TRBD1 matching over 12 bases. The CDR3 contains 18 residues. Germline CDR1 and CDR2: MNHNS and SASEGT. J gave up 2 bases and V 4 bases, and 6 bases lay outside the gene matches.

This clonotype has just a few counts. The genes are TRBV4-1 and TRBJ2-7; 8 nucleotides agree with TRBD1. After removal of 1 base from V and 3 bases from J, the junction contained 8 bases not matched to a gene. Looked up from germline, CDR1 is MGHRA and CDR2 is YSYEKL. The CDR3 is made up of 16 amino acids. The DNA of the CDR3 is TGCGCCAGCAGCCAAGCTACAGGGGGAAACTTCTACGAGCAGTACTTC. Its translation: CASSQATGGNFYEQYF.

The chain combines TRBV7-9 with TRBJ2-3, with 8 positions matching TRBD2. V trimming: 5 bases; J trimming: 4 bases; junction bases outside the gene matches: 5. The CDR3 runs 14 residues. Looked up from germline, CDR1 is SEHNR and CDR2 is FQNEAQ (reference sequence). The CDR3 DNA reads TGTGCCAGCAGCATCATCGGGGGGGCAGATACGCAGTATTTT. Encoded protein: CASSIIGGADTQYF. Full variable domain (rest looked up from reference TRBV7-9 and TRBJ2-3): DTGVSQNPRHKITKRGQNVTFRCDPISEHNRLYWYRQTLGQGPEFLTYFQNEAQLEKSRLLSDRFSAERPKGSFSTLEIQRTEQGDSAMYLCASSIIGGADTQYFGPGTRLTVL.

This clonotype was detected once. The CDR3 sequence: CSARVRDRREVLETQYF. In DNA, the CDR3 is TGCAGTGCTAGAGTCCGGGACAGGCGGGAGGTATTGGAGACCCAGTACTTC. The gene calls are TRBV20-1 and TRBJ2-5; D may match TRBD1 or TRBD2 (8 bases each). The CDR3 sequence is 17 residues long. Germline assignment: CDR1 DFQATT and CDR2 SNEGSKA (reference sequence). V was clipped by 1 base and J by 5 bases, with 23 bases between them.

The chain is built from TRBV7-2 and TRBJ1-2; D call uncertain. The V gene's germline CDR1 is SGHTA and CDR2 FQGNSA. This CDR3 contains 15 residues. V was clipped by 0 bases and J by 2 bases, with 10 bases between them. The CDR3 bases are TGTGCCAGCAGCTTAGCCGTGGCTTTGAACTATGGCTACACCTTC. Its translation: CASSLAVALNYGYTF.

The rearrangement uses TRBV7-9 and TRBJ2-5; 11 positions agree with TRBD2. With V trimmed by 5 bases and J by 2 bases, 7 bases remained unmatched. Germline V gene lookup returns CDR1 SEHNR and CDR2 FQNEAQ (reference sequence). This CDR3 is built from 16 residues. CDR3 residues: CASSHSGTSGQETQYF. As DNA, the CDR3 is TGTGCCAGCAGCCACAGCGGGACTAGCGGACAAGAGACCCAGTACTTC.

There are a few counts of this clonotype. The chain is built from TRBV5-4 and TRBJ2-2, with TRBD2 matching 7 bases. The CDR3 has 16 residues. V lost 6 bases to trimming and J lost 3 bases; unmatched junction nucleotides: 11. Germline assignment: CDR1 SGHNT and CDR2 YYREEE (reference sequence). CDR3 in amino acids: CASNMGSSGYTGELFF. CDR3 in DNA: TGTGCCAGCAACATGGGGTCTAGCGGTTACACCGGGGAGCTGTTTTTT.

The J gene is TRBJ2-7, the V gene TRBV4-1, with unresolved D. Germline CDR1 is MGHRA and CDR2 is YSYEKL. This CDR3 is built from 15 residues. Trimming removed 1 base from V and 3 bases from J, with 13 bases in between. The CDR3 coding sequence is TGCGCCAGCAGCCAAGTATGGGATTCTGGCTACGAGCAGTACTTC. Translated: CASSQVWDSGYEQYF.

This clonotype was recorded only once. This chain uses TRBV6-5 with TRBJ2-2, with 11 nucleotides matching TRBD2. The CDR3 is 17 amino acids. The germline CDR1 and CDR2 sequences are MNHEY and SVGAGI. V was clipped by 2 bases and J by 2 bases; unmatched bases: 4. CDR3 nucleotides: TGTGCCAGCAGTTACGAGACTAGCGGGACTAACACCGGGGAGCTGTTTTTT. It codes for CASSYETSGTNTGELFF.

V gene TRBV7-9 combines with J gene TRBJ2-1; D is possibly TRBD1 or TRBD2 (5 bases each). Between the trimmed V and J ends, which lost 1 base and 9 bases, there was a span of 10 bases. The CDR3 extends over 13 amino acids. The germline CDR1 and CDR2 sequences are SEHNR and FQNEAQ (reference sequence). This chain's CDR3 is CASSLGGGGEQFF. As DNA, the CDR3 is TGTGCCAGCAGCTTAGGCGGTGGGGGTGAGCAGTTCTTC.

The chain has TRBV5-4 and TRBJ1-4, with D tentatively TRBD1 (5 bases). Trimming cost V 0 bases and J 7 bases, with 10 bases left between them. The V gene's germline CDR1 is SGHNT and CDR2 YYREEE (reference sequence). The CDR3 sequence is 14 residues long. CDR3 amino acids: CASSLGGSLEKLFF. In DNA form, the CDR3 reads TGTGCCAGCAGCTTGGGGGGGAGCCTTGAAAAACTGTTTTTT.

Comment on this clonotype: This may come from a read error, since a much larger clone is one base off. The V and J genes are TRBV7-8 and TRBJ2-2, with 11 bases fitting TRBD2. The CDR3 loop spans 17 amino acids. Germline V gene data show CDR1 as SGHVS and CDR2 as FQNEAQ. The CDR3 coding sequence is TGTACCAGCAGCCCTGCCCTCGGGACTAGCGGTGGCGGGGAGCTGTTTTTT. Amino acid sequence: CTSSPALGTSGGGELFF.

This chain uses TRBV27 with TRBJ1-5, with D unresolved. Germline V gives CDR1 MNHEY, CDR2 SMNVEV (reference sequence). The CDR3 length is 14 residues. The V end was cut by 5 bases, the J end by 2 bases, with 10 bases between. The CDR3 DNA follows: TGTGCCAGCAGTCCTCCGGGCCGCAATCAGCCCCAGCATTTT. Translating gives CASSPPGRNQPQHF.

This clonotype has only a few counts. The V gene is TRBV14, the J gene TRBJ2-3; D is uncertain. Per the germline V gene, CDR1 is SGHDN and CDR2 is FVKESK. Deletions cut 0 bases from V and 0 bases from J, with 7 bases between. This CDR3 region has 15 residues. The CDR3 nucleotides are TGTGCCAGCAGCCAAGAGGGCCAAAGCACAGATACGCAGTATTTT. This translates into CASSQEGQSTDTQYF. Looking up the rest from reference TRBV14 and TRBJ2-3 gives the full variable domain: EAGVTQFPSHSVIEKGQTVTLRCDPISGHDNLYWYRRVMGKEIKFLLHFVKESKQDESGMPNNRFLAERTGGTYSTLKVQPAELEDSGVYFCASSQEGQSTDTQYFGPGTRLTVL.

This clonotype turned up a few times. CDR3 sequence reads: CASGQDWRGNNEQFF. The CDR3 DNA reads as TGTGCTAGTGGCCAAGACTGGCGGGGCAACAATGAGCAGTTCTTC. V gene TRBV12-5 combines with J gene TRBJ2-1, with a possible D match to TRBD2 (6 bases). Germline CDR1 and CDR2: LGHNT and FRNRAP. The CDR3 totals 15 residues. The V end was cut by 6 bases, the J end by 5 bases, with 17 bases between.

The chain is built from TRBV19 and TRBJ1-2; D uncertain. V lost 10 bases to trimming and J lost 3 bases, with 15 bases between them. CDR3 length: 13 residues. The germline V gene has CDR1 LNHDA and CDR2 SQIVND (reference sequence). In DNA, the CDR3 is TGTGCCACCACACAAAGGGCGGACTATGGCTACACCTTC. Protein product: CATTQRADYGYTF.

The chain uses TRBV19 and TRBJ2-1; D may be TRBD1 (5 bases). V dropped 5 bases and J dropped 8 bases, with 16 bases sitting between them. This CDR3 is 14 amino acids long. Germline V gene lookup returns CDR1 LNHDA and CDR2 SQIVND (reference sequence). The CDR3 is CASSARRVGHEQFF. The CDR3 nucleotides read TGTGCCAGTAGTGCCCGCCGCGTGGGGCATGAGCAGTTCTTC.

This clonotype has ten or more counts. The chain couples TRBV7-9 to TRBJ2-3, with D perhaps TRBD1 or TRBD2 (6 bases each). Germline CDR1 is SEHNR and CDR2 is FQNEAQ (reference sequence). Trimming cost V 5 bases and J 6 bases, with 18 bases left between them. CDR3 length: 15 amino acids. CDR3 region: CASSLPPQGLDTQYF. CDR3 DNA: TGTGCCAGCAGCCTCCCCCCACAGGGACTGGATACGCAGTATTTT.

The rearrangement joins TRBV7-2 to TRBJ2-3; 7 bases match TRBD2. The CDR3 extends over 17 amino acids. CDR1 and CDR2 (germline): SGHTA, FQGNSA. V gave up 4 bases and J gave up 2 bases; unmatched junction bases: 12. Written as DNA, the CDR3 is TGTGCCAGCAGCTACGACACAGCGGGATTCAACACAGATACGCAGTATTTT. Translation: CASSYDTAGFNTDTQYF.